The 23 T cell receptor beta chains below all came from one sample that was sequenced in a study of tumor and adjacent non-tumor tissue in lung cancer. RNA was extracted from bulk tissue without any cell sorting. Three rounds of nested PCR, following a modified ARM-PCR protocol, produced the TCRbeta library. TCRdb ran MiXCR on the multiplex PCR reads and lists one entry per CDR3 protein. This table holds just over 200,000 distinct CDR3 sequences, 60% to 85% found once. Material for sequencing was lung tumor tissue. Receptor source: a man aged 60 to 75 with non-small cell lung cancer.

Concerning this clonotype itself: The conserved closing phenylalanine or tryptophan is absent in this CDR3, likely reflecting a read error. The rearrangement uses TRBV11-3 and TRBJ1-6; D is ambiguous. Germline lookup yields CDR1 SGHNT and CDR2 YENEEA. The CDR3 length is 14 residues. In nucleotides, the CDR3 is TGTGTCAGCACCCGGACGGCGGGATATTCACCCCTCCACCTT. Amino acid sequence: CVSTRTAGYSPLHL.

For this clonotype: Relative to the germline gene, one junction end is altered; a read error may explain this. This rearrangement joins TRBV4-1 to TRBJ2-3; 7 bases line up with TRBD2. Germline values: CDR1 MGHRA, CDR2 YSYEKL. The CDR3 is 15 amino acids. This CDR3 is CTSSHQLAWTDTQYF. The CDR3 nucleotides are TGCACCAGCAGCCATCAACTAGCGTGGACAGATACGCAGTATTTT.

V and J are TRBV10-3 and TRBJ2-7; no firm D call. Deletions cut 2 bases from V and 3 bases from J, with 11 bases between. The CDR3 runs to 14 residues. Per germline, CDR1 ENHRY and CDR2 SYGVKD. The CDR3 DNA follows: TGTGCCATCAGTGAGGGTAGACCGAACTACGAGCAGTACTTC. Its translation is CAISEGRPNYEQYF.

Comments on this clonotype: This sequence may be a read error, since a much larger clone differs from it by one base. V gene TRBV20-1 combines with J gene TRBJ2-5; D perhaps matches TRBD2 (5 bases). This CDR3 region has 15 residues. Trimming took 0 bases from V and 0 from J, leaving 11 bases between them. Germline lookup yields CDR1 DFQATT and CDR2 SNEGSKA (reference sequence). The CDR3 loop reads CSARDQERNQETQYF. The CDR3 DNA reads TGCAGTGCTAGAGATCAGGAGCGGAACCAAGAGACCCAGTACTTC.

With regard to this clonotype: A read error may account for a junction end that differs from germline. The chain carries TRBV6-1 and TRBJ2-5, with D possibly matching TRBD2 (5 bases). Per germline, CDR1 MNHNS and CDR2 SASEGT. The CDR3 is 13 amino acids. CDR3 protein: CVSKSAGKETQYF. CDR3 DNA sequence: TGTGTCAGCAAATCGGCGGGTAAAGAGACCCAGTACTTC.

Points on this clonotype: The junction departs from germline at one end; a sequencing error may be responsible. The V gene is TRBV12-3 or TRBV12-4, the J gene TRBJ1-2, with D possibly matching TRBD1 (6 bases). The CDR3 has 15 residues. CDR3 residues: CACSQQGGHTYGYTF. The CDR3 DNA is TGTGCCTGCAGTCAACAGGGTGGGCATACCTATGGCTACACCTTC.

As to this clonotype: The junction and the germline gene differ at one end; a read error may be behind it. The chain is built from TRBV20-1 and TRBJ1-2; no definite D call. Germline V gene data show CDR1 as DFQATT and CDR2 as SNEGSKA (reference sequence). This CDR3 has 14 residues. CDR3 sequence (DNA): TGCAGTGCTAGAGATAGTACAGCCCGCTATGGTTACATCTTC. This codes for CSARDSTARYGYIF.

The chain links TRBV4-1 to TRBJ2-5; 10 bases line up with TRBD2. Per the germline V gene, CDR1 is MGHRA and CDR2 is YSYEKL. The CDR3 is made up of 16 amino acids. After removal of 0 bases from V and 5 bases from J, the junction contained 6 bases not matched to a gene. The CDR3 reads CASSQDRSGGAETQYF. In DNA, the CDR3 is TGCGCCAGCAGCCAAGATCGGAGCGGGGGGGCTGAGACCCAGTACTTC.

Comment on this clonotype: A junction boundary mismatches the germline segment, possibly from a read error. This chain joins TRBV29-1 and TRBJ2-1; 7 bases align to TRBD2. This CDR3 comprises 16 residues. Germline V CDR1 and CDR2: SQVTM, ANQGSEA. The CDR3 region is CSVPKTSLSSYNEQLF. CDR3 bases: TGCAGCGTTCCTAAGACTAGCTTGAGCTCCTACAATGAGCAGTTATTC.

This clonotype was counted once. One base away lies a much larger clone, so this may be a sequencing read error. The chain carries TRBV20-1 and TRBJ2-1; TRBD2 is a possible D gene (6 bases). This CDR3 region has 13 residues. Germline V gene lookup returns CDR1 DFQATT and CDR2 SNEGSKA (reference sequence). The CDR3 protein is CRAPAEGRYEQFF. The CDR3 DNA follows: TGCCGTGCTCCAGCGGAGGGTCGGTATGAGCAGTTCTTC.

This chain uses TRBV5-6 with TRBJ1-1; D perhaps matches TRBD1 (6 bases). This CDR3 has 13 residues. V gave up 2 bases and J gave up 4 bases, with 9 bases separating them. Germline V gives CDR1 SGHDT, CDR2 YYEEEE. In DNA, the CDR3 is TGTGCCAGCAGCTTAATACAGGGCACTGAAGCTTTCTTT. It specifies CASSLIQGTEAFF.

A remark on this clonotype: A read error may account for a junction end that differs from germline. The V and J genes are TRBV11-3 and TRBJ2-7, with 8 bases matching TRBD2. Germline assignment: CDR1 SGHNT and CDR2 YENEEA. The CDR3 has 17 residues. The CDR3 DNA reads TGTGCCAGCAGCTTAGATACCGCGGGGGGCCCTCTCTACGAGGAGTACTTC. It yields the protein CASSLDTAGGPLYEEYF.

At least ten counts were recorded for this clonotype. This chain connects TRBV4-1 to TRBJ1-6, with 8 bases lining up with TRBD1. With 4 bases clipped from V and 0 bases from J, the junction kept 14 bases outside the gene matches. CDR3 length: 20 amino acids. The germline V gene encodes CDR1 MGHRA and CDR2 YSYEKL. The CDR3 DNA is TGCGCCAGCAGCCTAGGGACAGGATCGAGCAGATCCTCCTATAATTCACCCCTCCACTTT. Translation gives CASSLGTGSSRSSYNSPLHF.

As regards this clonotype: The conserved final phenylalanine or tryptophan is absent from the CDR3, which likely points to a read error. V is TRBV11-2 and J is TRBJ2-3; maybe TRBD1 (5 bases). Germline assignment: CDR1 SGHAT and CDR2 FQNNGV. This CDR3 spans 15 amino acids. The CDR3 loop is CASSLRTGHTGTQYS. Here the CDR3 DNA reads TGTGCCAGCAGCTTAAGAACAGGACACACAGGTACGCAGTATTCT.

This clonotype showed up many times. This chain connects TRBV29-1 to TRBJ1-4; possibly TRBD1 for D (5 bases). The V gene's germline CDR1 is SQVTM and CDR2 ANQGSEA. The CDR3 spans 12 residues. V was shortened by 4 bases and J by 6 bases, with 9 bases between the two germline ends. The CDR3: CSVAREDEKLFF. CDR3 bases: TGCAGCGTTGCCAGGGAAGATGAAAAACTGTTTTTT.

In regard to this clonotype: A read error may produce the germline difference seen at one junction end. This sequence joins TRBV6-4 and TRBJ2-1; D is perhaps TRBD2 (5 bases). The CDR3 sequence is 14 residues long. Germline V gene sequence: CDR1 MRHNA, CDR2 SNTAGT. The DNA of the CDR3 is TGTGGCAGCAGTGTTTTAGCGTCCAACAATGAGCAGTTCTTC. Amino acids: CGSSVLASNNEQFF.

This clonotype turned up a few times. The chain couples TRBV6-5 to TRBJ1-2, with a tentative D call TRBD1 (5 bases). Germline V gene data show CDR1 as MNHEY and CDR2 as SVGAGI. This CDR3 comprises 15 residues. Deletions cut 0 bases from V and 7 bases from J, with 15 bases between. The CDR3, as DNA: TGTGCCAGCAGTTACTCGACTAGGGGTCTCTTTGGCTACACCTTC. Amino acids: CASSYSTRGLFGYTF.

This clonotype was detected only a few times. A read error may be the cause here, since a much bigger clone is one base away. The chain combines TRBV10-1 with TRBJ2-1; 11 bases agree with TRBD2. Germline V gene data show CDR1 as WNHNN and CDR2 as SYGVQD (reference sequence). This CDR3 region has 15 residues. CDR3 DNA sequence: TGCGCCAGCAGTGCGGAACTAGCGGGAGTGACTGAGCAGCTCTTC. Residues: CASSAELAGVTEQLF.

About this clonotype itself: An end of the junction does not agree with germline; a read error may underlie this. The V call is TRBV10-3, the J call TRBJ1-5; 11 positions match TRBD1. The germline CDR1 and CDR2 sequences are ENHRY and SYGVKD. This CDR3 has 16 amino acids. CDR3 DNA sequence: TGTGCCATCGGACAGGGGGCGACGTATAGCAATCAGTCCCAGCATTTT. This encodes CAIGQGATYSNQSQHF.

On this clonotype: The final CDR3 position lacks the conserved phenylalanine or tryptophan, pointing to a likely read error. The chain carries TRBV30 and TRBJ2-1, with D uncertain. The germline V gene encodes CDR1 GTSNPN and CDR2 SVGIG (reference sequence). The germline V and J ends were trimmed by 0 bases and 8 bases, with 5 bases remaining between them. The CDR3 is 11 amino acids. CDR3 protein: CAWSVRYEQFL. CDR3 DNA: TGTGCCTGGAGTGTCAGGTATGAGCAGTTCCTC.

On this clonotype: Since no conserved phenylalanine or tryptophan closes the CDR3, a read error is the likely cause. The CDR3 DNA follows: TGTGCAAGCAGTGAAGCGCGGGTCACCAGTGGGTCCTACAATGAGCAGTTCTTA. It translates to CASSEARVTSGSYNEQFL. The genes are TRBV6-1 and TRBJ2-1; TRBD2 might be the D (5 bases). The germline V gene has CDR1 MNHNS and CDR2 SASEGT. The CDR3 runs to 18 residues.

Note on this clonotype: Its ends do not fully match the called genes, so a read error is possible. In nucleotides, the CDR3 is TGCAGCGTCCGTAGTGGGGAAGAGACCAAGTACTTC. Translated, it gives CSVRSGEETKYF. This rearrangement joins TRBV29-1 to TRBJ2-5, with unresolved D. CDR1 and CDR2 from the germline V gene are SQVTM and ANQGSEA. CDR3 length: 12 amino acids.

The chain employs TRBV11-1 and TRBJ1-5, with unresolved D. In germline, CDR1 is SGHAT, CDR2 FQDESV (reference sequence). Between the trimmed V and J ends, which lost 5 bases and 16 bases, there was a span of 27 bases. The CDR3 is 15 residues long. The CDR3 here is CASSPDGRSNQPRHF. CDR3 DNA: TGTGCCAGCAGCCCCGATGGACGTAGCAATCAGCCCCGACATTTT.